This TCR beta chain is from a study of T cells in narcolepsy. Measured with immunoSEQ multiplex PCR; TCRdb has only the in-frame clones, and not every one. The sample contains just under 35,000 clones, over 80% of which appear only once. Points on this clone: The sample holds other DNA sequences that translate to the same CDR3.

Germline CDR1 and CDR2: SSHAT and FNYEAQ (reference sequence). V was cut by 1 base and J by 14 bases, with 19 bases left in between. CDR3 length: 14 amino acids. The rearrangement uses TRBV7-7 and TRBJ2-3; TRBD1 is a possible D gene (5 bases). The sequenced material came from memory (CD45RA-) CD4+ T cells from blood. This clonotype originated in a human donor in good health. The CDR3 DNA is TGTGCCAGCAGCTTAGACTCCAGGGCCCTAGAGATGTATTTT. As protein: CASSLDSRALEMYF.